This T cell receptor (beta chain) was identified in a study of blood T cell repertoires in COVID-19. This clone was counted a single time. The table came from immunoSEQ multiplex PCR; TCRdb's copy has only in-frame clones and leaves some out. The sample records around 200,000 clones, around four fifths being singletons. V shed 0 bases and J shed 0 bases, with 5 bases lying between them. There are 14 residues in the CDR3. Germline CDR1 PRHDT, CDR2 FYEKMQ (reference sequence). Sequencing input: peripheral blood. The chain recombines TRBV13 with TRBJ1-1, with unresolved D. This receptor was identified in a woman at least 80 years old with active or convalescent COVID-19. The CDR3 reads CASSLGRVNTEAFF. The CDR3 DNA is TGTGCCAGCAGCTTAGGCCGGGTGAACACTGAAGCTTTCTTT.